This TCR beta chain stems from a study of T cells in localized non-small cell lung cancer. The study, taken as a whole, reports: The appearance of a median approximately 55 of the top 100 tumor clones was seen in adjacent lung.

Trimming pared 9 bases from V and 5 bases from J, leaving 17 bases between. The germline V gene encodes CDR1 SGHRS and CDR2 YFSETQ. The CDR3 consists of 14 residues. This clone has a handful of counts. Its antigen is still unknown. Sequencing used immunoSEQ multiplex PCR; TCRdb keeps in-frame clones, though not all of them. The sample lists approximately 16,000 clones; more than 80% were seen once. The TCR was taken from a female donor over 55 with stage I squamous cell lung carcinoma. The chain is built from TRBV5-1 and TRBJ2-2, with unresolved D. Sample: peripheral blood, taken before any cancer treatment. CDR3 nucleotides: TGCGCCACAGCAGACGTGGGGTTGACCGGGGAGCTGTTTTTT. Protein: CATADVGLTGELFF.